This paragraph covers one TCR beta chain sequence. This entry is derived from a study of blood T cell repertoires in COVID-19. Study background: The analysed material was cDNA or gDNA that came from T cells, B-cell-depleted T cells, or PBMCs.

In the authors' workflow: Reference gene primer amplification in the assay estimated nucleated cell counts. The repertoire was sequenced with immunoSEQ multiplex PCR; TCRdb's copy has only in-frame clones and lacks some. The V and J calls and clone size were taken over from that table, and D and trimming were inferred from the DNA. The data hold 300,000 to 450,000 clones, with 81% observed a single time. This CDR3 comprises 15 residues. The J gene is TRBJ2-7, the V gene TRBV21-1; whether TRBD2, the table's D call, matches the DNA was not checked. TRBV21-1 is a documented pseudogene. Sample: peripheral blood. The sequence was obtained from a human donor with acute or convalescent COVID-19. The donor label of this sample is uncertain. CDR3 DNA sequence: TGTGCCAGCAGCAAAACTAGCGGGAGGTTGCACGAGCAGTACTTC. Amino acids: CASSKTSGRLHEQYF.